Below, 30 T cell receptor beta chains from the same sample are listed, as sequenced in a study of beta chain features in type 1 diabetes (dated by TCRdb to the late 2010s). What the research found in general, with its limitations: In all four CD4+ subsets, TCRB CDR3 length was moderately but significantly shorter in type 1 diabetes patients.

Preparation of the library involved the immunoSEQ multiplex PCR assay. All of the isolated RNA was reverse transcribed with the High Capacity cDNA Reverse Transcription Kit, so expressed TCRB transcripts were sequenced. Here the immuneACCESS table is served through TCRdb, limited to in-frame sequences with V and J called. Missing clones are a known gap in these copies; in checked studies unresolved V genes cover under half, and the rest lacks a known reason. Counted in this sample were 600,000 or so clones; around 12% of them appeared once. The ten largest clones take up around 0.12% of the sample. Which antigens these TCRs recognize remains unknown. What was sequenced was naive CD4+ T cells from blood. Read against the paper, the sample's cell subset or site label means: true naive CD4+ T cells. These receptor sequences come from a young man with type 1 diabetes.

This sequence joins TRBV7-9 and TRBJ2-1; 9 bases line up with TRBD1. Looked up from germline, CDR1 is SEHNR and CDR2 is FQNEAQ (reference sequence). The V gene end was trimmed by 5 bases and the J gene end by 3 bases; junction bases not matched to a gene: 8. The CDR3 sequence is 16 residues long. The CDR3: CASSRGGQGIYNEQFF. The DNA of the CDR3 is TGTGCCAGCAGCCGCGGTGGACAGGGGATCTACAATGAGCAGTTCTTC.

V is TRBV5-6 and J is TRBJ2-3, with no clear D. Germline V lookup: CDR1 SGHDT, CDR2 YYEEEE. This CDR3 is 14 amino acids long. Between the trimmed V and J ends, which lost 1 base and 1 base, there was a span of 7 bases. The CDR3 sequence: CASSLRVGTDTQYF. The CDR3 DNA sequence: TGTGCCAGCAGCTTGAGGGTAGGCACAGATACGCAGTATTTT.

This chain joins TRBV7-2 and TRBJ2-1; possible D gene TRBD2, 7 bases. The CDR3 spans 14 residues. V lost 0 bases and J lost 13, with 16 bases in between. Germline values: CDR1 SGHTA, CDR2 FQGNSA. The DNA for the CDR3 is TGTGCCAGCAGCTTAGCGCAGGGGCAGGGACTACAGTTCTTC. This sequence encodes CASSLAQGQGLQFF.

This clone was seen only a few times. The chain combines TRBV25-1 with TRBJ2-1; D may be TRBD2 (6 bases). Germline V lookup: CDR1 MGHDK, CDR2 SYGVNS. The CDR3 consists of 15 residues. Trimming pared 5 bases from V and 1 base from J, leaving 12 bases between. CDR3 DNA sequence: TGTGCCAGCAGTCCCCGAGGAGGGTCCTACAATGAGCAGTTCTTC. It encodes CASSPRGGSYNEQFF.

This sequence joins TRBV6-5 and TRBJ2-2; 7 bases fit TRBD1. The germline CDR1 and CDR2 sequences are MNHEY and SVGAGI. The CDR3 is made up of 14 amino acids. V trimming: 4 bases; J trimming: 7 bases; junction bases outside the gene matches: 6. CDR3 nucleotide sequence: TGTGCCAGCAGTTCTTACAGGGGTGGCGGGGAGCTGTTTTTT. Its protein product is CASSSYRGGGELFF.

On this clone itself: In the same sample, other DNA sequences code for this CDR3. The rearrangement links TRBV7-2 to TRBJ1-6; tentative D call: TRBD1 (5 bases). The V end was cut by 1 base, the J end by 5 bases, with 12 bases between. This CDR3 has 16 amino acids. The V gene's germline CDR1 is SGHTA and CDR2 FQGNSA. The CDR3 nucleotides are TGTGCCAGCAGCTTAGAAGGGGCAGGAAATAATTCACCCCTCCACTTT. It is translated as CASSLEGAGNNSPLHF.

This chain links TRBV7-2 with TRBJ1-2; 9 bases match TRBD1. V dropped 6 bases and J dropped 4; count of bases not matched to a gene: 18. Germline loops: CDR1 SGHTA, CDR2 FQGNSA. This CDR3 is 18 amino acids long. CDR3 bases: TGTGCCAGCAGGCCCTTCCGGGACAGGGTTGAGGTGGGCTATGGCTACACCTTC. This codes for CASRPFRDRVEVGYGYTF.

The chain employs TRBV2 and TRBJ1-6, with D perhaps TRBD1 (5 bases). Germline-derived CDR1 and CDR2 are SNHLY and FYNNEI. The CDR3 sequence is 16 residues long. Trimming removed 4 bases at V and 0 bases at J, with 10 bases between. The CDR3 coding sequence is TGTGCCAGCAGTGGAATCGACAGCTCCTATAATTCACCCCTCCACTTT. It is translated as CASSGIDSSYNSPLHF.

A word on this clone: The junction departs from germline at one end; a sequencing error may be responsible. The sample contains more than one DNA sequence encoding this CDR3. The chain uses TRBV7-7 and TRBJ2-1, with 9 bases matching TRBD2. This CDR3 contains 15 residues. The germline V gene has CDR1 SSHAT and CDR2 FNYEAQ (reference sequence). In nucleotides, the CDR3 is TGTGCTAGCAGCTCCGGGACTAGCAGCTACAATGAGCAGTTCTTC. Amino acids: CASSSGTSSYNEQFF.

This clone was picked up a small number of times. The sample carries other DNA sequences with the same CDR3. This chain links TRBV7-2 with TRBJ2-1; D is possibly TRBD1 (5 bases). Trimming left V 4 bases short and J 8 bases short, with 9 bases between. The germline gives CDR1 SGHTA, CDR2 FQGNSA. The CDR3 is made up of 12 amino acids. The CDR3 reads CASSSQGDEQFF. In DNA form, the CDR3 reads TGTGCCAGCAGCTCCCAGGGCGATGAGCAGTTCTTC. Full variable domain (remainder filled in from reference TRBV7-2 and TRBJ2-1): GAGVSQSPSNKVTEKGKDVELRCDPISGHTALYWYRQSLGQGLEFLIYFQGNSAPDKSGLPSDRFSAERTGGSVSTLTIQRTQQEDSAVYLCASSSQGDEQFFGPGTRLTVL.

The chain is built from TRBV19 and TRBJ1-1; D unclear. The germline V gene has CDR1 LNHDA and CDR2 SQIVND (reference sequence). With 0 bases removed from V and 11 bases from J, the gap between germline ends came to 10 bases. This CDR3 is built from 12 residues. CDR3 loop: CASSIDPGRAFF. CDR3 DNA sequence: TGTGCCAGTAGTATAGATCCAGGCCGGGCTTTCTTT.

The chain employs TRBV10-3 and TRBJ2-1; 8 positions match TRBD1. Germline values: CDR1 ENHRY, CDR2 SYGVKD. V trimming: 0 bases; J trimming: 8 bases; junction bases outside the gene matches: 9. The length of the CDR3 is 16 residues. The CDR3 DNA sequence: TGTGCCATCAGTGAGTCGTGGCAGGGGGCGAGGGATGAGCAGTTCTTC. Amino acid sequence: CAISESWQGARDEQFF.

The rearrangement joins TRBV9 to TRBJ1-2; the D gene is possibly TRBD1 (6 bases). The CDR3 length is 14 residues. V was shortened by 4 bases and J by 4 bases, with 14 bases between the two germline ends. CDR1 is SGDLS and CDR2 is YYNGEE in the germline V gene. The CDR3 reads CASSPNEDSYGYTF. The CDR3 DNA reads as TGTGCCAGCAGCCCTAACGAGGACAGCTATGGCTACACCTTC.

In nucleotides, the CDR3 is TGCGCCAGCAGCCAAGGGCAGGGGAACAATGAGCAGTTCTTC. It yields the protein CASSQGQGNNEQFF. This chain connects TRBV4-3 to TRBJ2-1; a possible D gene is TRBD1 (6 bases). In germline, CDR1 is LGHNA, CDR2 YSLEER. V was clipped by 1 base and J by 5 bases, with 9 bases between them. The CDR3 consists of 14 residues.

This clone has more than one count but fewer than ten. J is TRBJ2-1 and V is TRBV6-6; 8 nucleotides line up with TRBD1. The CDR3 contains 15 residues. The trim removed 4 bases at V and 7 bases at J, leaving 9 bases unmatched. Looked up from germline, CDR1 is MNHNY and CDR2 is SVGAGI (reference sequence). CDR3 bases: TGTGCCAGCAGTTCGTACGACAGGGGCAAAAATGAGCAGTTCTTC. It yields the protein CASSSYDRGKNEQFF.

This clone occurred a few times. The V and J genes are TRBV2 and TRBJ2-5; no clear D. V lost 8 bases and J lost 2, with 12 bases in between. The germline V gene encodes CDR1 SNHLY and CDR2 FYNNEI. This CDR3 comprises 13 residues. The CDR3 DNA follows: TGTGCCAGCGAATCAGGTTATCAAGAGACCCAGTACTTC. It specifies CASESGYQETQYF.

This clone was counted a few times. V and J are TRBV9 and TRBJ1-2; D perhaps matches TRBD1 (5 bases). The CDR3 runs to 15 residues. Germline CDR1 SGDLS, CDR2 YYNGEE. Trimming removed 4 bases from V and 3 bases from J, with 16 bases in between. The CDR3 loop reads CASSSRGGTDYGYTF. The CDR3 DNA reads TGTGCCAGCAGCTCTCGTGGGGGGACGGACTATGGCTACACCTTC.

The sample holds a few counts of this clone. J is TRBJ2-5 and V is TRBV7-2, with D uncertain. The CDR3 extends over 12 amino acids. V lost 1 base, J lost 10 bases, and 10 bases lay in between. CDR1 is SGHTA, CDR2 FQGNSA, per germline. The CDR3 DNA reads TGTGCCAGCAGCTTAGTCAACGCGGTCCAGTACTTC. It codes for CASSLVNAVQYF. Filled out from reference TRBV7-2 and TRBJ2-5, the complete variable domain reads GAGVSQSPSNKVTEKGKDVELRCDPISGHTALYWYRQSLGQGLEFLIYFQGNSAPDKSGLPSDRFSAERTGGSVSTLTIQRTQQEDSAVYLCASSLVNAVQYFGPGTRLLVL.

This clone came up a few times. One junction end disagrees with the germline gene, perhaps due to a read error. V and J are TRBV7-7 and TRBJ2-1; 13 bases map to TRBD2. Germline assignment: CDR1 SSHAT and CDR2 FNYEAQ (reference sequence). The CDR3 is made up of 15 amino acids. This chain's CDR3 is CASSPGLAGDNEQFF. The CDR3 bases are TGTGCTAGCAGCCCCGGACTAGCGGGGGACAATGAGCAGTTCTTC.

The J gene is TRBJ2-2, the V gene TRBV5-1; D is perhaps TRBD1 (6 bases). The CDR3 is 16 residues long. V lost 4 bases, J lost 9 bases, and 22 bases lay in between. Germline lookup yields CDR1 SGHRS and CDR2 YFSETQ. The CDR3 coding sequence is TGCGCCAGCAGCCCCGAGGGGGACACAGTCCACCGGGAGCTGTTTTTT. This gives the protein CASSPEGDTVHRELFF.

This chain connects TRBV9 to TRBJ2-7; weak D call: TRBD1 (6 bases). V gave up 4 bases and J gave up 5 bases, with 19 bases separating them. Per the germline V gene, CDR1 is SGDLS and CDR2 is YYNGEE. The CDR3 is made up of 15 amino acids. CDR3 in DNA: TGTGCCAGCAGCCGGGACACGGGGTCGGGGCACGAGCAGTACTTC. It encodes CASSRDTGSGHEQYF.

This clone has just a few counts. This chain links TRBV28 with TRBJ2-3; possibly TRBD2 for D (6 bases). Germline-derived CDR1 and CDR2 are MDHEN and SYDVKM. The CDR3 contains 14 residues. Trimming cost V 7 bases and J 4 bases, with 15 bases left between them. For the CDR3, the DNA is TGTGCCAGCACCTCGCAGCGGGCTCCAGATACGCAGTATTTT. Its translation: CASTSQRAPDTQYF.

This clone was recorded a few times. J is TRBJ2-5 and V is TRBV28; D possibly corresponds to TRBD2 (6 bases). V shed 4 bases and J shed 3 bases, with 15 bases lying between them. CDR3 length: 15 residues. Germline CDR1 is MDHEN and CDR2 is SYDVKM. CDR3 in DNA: TGTGCCAGCAGTTCCCCTTCGGGGAGGAAAGAGACCCAGTACTTC. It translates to CASSSPSGRKETQYF.

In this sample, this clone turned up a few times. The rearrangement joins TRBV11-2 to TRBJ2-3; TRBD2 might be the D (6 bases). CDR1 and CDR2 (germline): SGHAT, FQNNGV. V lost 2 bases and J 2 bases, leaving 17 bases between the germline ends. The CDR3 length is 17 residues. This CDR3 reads CASSLTPLTSPTDTQYF. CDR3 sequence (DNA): TGTGCCAGCAGCTTAACCCCCCTCACTAGCCCCACAGATACGCAGTATTTT.

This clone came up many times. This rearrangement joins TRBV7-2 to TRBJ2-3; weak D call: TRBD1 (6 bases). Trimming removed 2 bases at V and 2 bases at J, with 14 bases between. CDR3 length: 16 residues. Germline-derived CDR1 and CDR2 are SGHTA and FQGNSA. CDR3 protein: CASSLIRDTYTDTQYF. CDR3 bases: TGTGCCAGCAGCTTAATCCGGGACACCTACACAGATACGCAGTATTTT.

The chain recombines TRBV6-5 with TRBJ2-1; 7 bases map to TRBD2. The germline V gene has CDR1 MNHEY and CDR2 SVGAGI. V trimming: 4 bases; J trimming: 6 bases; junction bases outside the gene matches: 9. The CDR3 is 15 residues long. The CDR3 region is CASSFSSGAPNEQFF. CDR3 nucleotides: TGTGCCAGCAGTTTCAGCAGCGGGGCACCCAATGAGCAGTTCTTC.

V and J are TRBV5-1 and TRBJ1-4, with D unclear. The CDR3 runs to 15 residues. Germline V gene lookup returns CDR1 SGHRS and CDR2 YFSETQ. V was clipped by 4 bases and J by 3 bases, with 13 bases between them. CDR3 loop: CASSLAGTSNEKLFF. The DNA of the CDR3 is TGCGCCAGCAGCCTGGCCGGCACATCTAATGAAAAACTGTTTTTT.

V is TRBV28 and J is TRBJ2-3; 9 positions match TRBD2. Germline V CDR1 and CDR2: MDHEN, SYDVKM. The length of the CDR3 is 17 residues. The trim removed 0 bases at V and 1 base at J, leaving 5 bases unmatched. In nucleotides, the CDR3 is TGTGCCAGCAGTTTATGGGTAGCGGGGGCACGCACAGATACGCAGTATTTT. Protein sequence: CASSLWVAGARTDTQYF.

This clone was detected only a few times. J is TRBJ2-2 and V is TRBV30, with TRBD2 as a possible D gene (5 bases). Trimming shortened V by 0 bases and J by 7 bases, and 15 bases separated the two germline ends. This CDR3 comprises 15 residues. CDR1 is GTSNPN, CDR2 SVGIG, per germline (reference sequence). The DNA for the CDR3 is TGTGCCTGGAGTGTTGAAAGGGCTCGGGGCGGGGAGCTGTTTTTT. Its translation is CAWSVERARGGELFF.

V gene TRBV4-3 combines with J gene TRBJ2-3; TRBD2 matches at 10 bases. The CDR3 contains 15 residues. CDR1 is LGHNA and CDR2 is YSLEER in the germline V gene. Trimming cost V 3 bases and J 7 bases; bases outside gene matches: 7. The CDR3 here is CASSHPEGLANTQYF. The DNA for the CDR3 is TGCGCCAGCAGCCACCCAGAGGGACTAGCGAATACGCAGTATTTT.